The 4 T cell receptor beta chains below were found in one sample sequenced in a study of blood T cell repertoires in COVID-19. Repertoires were generated with immunoSEQ multiplex PCR, while TCRdb's copy carries only in-frame clones and drops some. The sample has 250,000 to 350,000 clones; around 90% are singletons. Specimen: PBMCs or T cells enriched from blood (not recorded which). The receptor set was obtained from a woman aged 35 to 49 who had recovered from COVID-19.

This chain links TRBV10-3 with TRBJ2-5, with D possibly TRBD1 on 6 matching bases. This CDR3 is built from 14 residues. The V gene's germline CDR1 is ENHRY and CDR2 SYGVKD. Trimming took off 10 bases at V and 4 bases at J, with 19 bases between the two ends. The CDR3 DNA reads as TGTGCCACGTCAGGGGCCTTGCAGCCAGAGACCCAGTACTTC. Encoded protein: CATSGALQPETQYF.

This clone was recorded a few times. The rearrangement joins TRBV19 to TRBJ2-6; D perhaps matches TRBD2 (6 bases). CDR1 is LNHDA, CDR2 SQIVND, per germline (reference sequence). V was pared by 10 bases and J by 12 bases, with 19 bases between. The CDR3 has 13 amino acids. CDR3 sequence (DNA): TGTGCCACTAGCGTCGCCCAGCGGAGCGTCCTGACTTTC. Protein sequence: CATSVAQRSVLTF. The complete variable domain, with remaining parts taken from reference TRBV19 and TRBJ2-6, reads DGGITQSPKYLFRKEGQNVTLSCEQNLNHDAMYWYRQDPGQGLRLIYYSQIVNDFQKGDIAEGYSVSREKKESFPLTVTSAQKNPTAFYLCATSVAQRSVLTFGAGSRLTVL.

Only one count was recorded for this clone. The rearrangement joins TRBV19 to TRBJ1-5; 9 bases are a match to TRBD1. CDR3 size: 15 residues. The V and J ends lost 6 bases and 3 bases, in that order; junction bases with no gene match: 6. In germline, CDR1 is LNHDA, CDR2 SQIVND (reference sequence). The CDR3 sequence: CASRGDRATNQPQHF. CDR3 coding DNA: TGTGCCAGTAGAGGGGACAGGGCCACCAATCAGCCCCAGCATTTT. Full variable domain (missing parts from reference TRBV19 and TRBJ1-5): DGGITQSPKYLFRKEGQNVTLSCEQNLNHDAMYWYRQDPGQGLRLIYYSQIVNDFQKGDIAEGYSVSREKKESFPLTVTSAQKNPTAFYLCASRGDRATNQPQHFGDGTRLSIL.

The J gene is TRBJ2-7, the V gene TRBV7-8; a possible D gene is TRBD1 (5 bases). This CDR3 is 14 amino acids long. V dropped 5 bases and J dropped 5 bases, with 16 bases sitting between them. Germline CDR1 reads SGHVS; CDR2 reads FQNEAQ. This chain's CDR3 is CASSPPAGIHEQYF. The DNA of the CDR3 is TGTGCCAGCAGCCCCCCGGCAGGGATACACGAGCAGTACTTC.